This TCR beta chain was captured in a study of response to subunit inactivated influenza vaccine. This clonotype was counted many times. From the RT-PCR reads, TCRdb called clonotypes with MiXCR, one entry per CDR3 protein. The sample includes about 180,000 distinct CDR3 sequences, about 9.3% of them seen just once. CDR1 and CDR2 (germline): SGHRS, YFSETQ. There are 16 residues in the CDR3. Trimming at V came to 4 bases and at J to 8 bases, leaving 8 bases not matched to a gene. This TCR was recovered from a man aged 45 to 65 who received an inactivated influenza vaccine. J is TRBJ2-1 and V is TRBV5-1; TRBD2 aligns across 14 bases. This specimen consisted of non-naive T cells sorted from PBMCs, obtained on the day of vaccination. CDR3 protein: CASSKGLAGGLDEQFF. DNA of the CDR3: TGCGCCAGCAGCAAAGGACTAGCGGGAGGACTGGATGAGCAGTTCTTC.